The 21 T cell receptor beta chains reported below all come from one sample, sequenced in a study of cytomegalovirus exposure and HLA in healthy donors. PCR amplification relied on 60 Vbeta primers (plus 13 Jbeta primers). The protocol was immunoSEQ multiplex PCR, while the TCRdb copy is restricted to in-frame clones and leaves out a portion. The top ten clones hold approximately 2.9% of a sample with some 190,000 clones, 78% of them seen once. Sequencing input: PBMCs. The receptors here all came from a female donor in good health and CMV-seronegative.

The chain is built from TRBV30 and TRBJ2-1, with D possibly being TRBD2 (5 bases). This CDR3 comprises 14 residues. Germline V CDR1 and CDR2: GTSNPN, SVGIG (reference sequence). Trimming took 3 bases from V and 8 from J, leaving 17 bases between them. The chain's CDR3 is CAWSGLAAWDEQFF. The CDR3 DNA sequence: TGTGCCTGGAGCGGACTTGCGGCCTGGGATGAGCAGTTCTTC.

The rearrangement uses TRBV12-5 and TRBJ1-5; TRBD1 agrees at 7 bases. There are 15 residues in the CDR3. Germline assignment: CDR1 LGHNT and CDR2 FRNRAP. Germline trimming cut 1 base from V and 5 bases from J; bases unmatched to any gene: 5. The CDR3 reads CASGLGQTGDQPQHF. In DNA, the CDR3 is TGTGCTAGTGGTTTGGGACAAACAGGGGATCAGCCCCAGCATTTT. Complete variable domain (other parts from reference TRBV12-5 and TRBJ1-5): DARVTQTPRHKVTEMGQEVTMRCQPILGHNTVFWYRQTMMQGLELLAYFRNRAPLDDSGMPKDRFSAEMPDATLATLKIQPSEPRDSAVYFCASGLGQTGDQPQHFGDGTRLSIL.

J is TRBJ2-1 and V is TRBV6-5; 8 bases match TRBD1. Germline trimming cut 9 bases from V and 4 bases from J; bases unmatched to any gene: 8. Per germline, CDR1 MNHEY and CDR2 SVGAGI. CDR3 length: 14 amino acids. The CDR3 DNA sequence: TGTGCCAGTGGTAGGGACAGGCTTTACAATGAGCAGTTCTTC. It yields the protein CASGRDRLYNEQFF.

The V gene is TRBV29-1, the J gene TRBJ1-1; 7 bases are shared with TRBD1. Germline CDR1 is SQVTM and CDR2 is ANQGSEA. This CDR3 contains 14 residues. V gave up 5 bases and J gave up 1 base; unmatched junction bases: 7. The CDR3 reads CSVQQGVGNTEAFF. CDR3 nucleotide sequence: TGCAGCGTTCAGCAGGGGGTAGGGAACACTGAAGCTTTCTTT.

As DNA, the CDR3 is TGTGCCAGCAGTGCTTCAGGATACGAGCAGTACTTC. As protein: CASSASGYEQYF. J is TRBJ2-7 and V is TRBV25-1, with D unclear. Trimming pared 4 bases from V and 4 bases from J, leaving 8 bases between. This CDR3 region has 12 residues. Germline V gene lookup returns CDR1 MGHDK and CDR2 SYGVNS.

Turning to this clone: Sequence at one end of the junction differs from germline and may be a read error. V is TRBV7-9 and J is TRBJ2-2; weak D call: TRBD1 (6 bases). The CDR3 covers 15 residues. Germline CDR1 and CDR2: SEHNR and FQNEAQ (reference sequence). Here the CDR3 DNA reads TGTTCCAGCAGCTTTGGGACATCGAACACCGGGGAGCTGTTTTTT. Translation: CSSSFGTSNTGELFF.

In nucleotides, the CDR3 is TGTGCCAGCAGGACCACGACAGGGGGCGGTGGCTACACCTTC. Translated: CASRTTTGGGGYTF. The V gene is TRBV6-5, the J gene TRBJ1-2; 10 bases are shared with TRBD1. Germline CDR1 MNHEY, CDR2 SVGAGI. The CDR3 runs to 14 residues. J lost 7 bases, V lost 6 bases, and 8 bases had no gene match.

The chain is built from TRBV11-2 and TRBJ2-2; D is possibly TRBD1 (6 bases). The CDR3 has 13 amino acids. Germline lookup yields CDR1 SGHAT and CDR2 FQNNGV. The V and J ends lost 10 bases and 4 bases respectively, with 13 bases between them. The chain's CDR3 is CATSGVSTGELFF. The CDR3, as DNA: TGTGCCACCTCAGGGGTGTCCACCGGGGAGCTGTTTTTT.

This chain joins TRBV7-2 and TRBJ1-1; no firm D call. V lost 5 bases, J lost 3 bases, and 10 bases lay in between. Germline V gives CDR1 SGHTA, CDR2 FQGNSA. The CDR3 has 13 residues. CDR3 loop: CASSVMRDTEAFF. For the CDR3, the DNA is TGTGCCAGCAGCGTCATGAGGGACACTGAAGCTTTCTTT.

V is TRBV9 and J is TRBJ2-7; D perhaps matches TRBD1 (6 bases). The ends were cut back, 4 bases at V and 0 bases at J, with 17 bases in the middle. CDR3 length: 16 amino acids. Looked up from germline, CDR1 is SGDLS and CDR2 is YYNGEE. For the CDR3, the DNA is TGTGCCAGCAGCCCCGGTAGGGGGTGGGACTCCTACGAGCAGTACTTC. Its protein is CASSPGRGWDSYEQYF.

The table lists this clone with a count of one. The chain has TRBV7-3 and TRBJ2-1; D is uncertain. Germline-derived CDR1 and CDR2 are SGHTA and FQGTGA. The ends were cut back, 1 base at V and 4 bases at J, with 5 bases in the middle. CDR3 length: 13 amino acids. The CDR3 DNA sequence: TGTGCCAGCAGCTTAAGGCAATACAATGAGCAGTTCTTC. Amino acids: CASSLRQYNEQFF. Combining the CDR3 with reference TRBV7-3 and TRBJ2-1 gives the whole variable domain GAGVSQTPSNKVTEKGKYVELRCDPISGHTALYWYRQSLGQGPEFLIYFQGTGAADDSGLPNDRFFAVRPEGSVSTLKIQRTERGDSAVYLCASSLRQYNEQFFGPGTRLTVL.

The gene calls are TRBV30 and TRBJ2-7, with D possibly matching TRBD2 (5 bases). Deletions cut 3 bases from V and 3 bases from J, with 9 bases between. CDR1 and CDR2 (germline): GTSNPN, SVGIG (reference sequence). The CDR3 totals 12 residues. The CDR3 DNA is TGTGCCTGGAGCGAGGGTAACTACGAGCAGTACTTC. Its protein is CAWSEGNYEQYF.

The rearrangement joins TRBV5-5 to TRBJ1-4; TRBD1 is a possible D gene (5 bases). Germline loops: CDR1 SGHKS, CDR2 YYEKEE (reference sequence). With 4 bases removed from V and 0 bases from J, the gap between germline ends came to 13 bases. There are 16 residues in the CDR3. The CDR3 sequence is CASSDPGLTTNEKLFF. CDR3 DNA: TGTGCCAGCAGCGACCCGGGACTCACAACTAATGAAAAACTGTTTTTT.

The chain is built from TRBV4-2 and TRBJ2-7; 10 positions agree with TRBD2. The CDR3 has 15 amino acids. Germline CDR1 LGHNA, CDR2 YNFKEQ. After removal of 0 bases from V and 6 bases from J, the junction contained 5 bases not matched to a gene. The CDR3 region has the DNA TGTGCCAGCAGCCAAGATCCTCTAGCGGGAGTCGAGCAGTACTTC. Residues: CASSQDPLAGVEQYF.

In DNA form, the CDR3 reads TGTGCCAGCAGCAACGGGGAGGGCAATGAGCAGTTCTTC. This gives the protein CASSNGEGNEQFF. The rearrangement links TRBV11-3 to TRBJ2-1; 7 bases fit TRBD2. The germline CDR1 and CDR2 sequences are SGHNT and YENEEA. The V gene end was trimmed by 5 bases and the J gene end by 6 bases; junction bases not matched to a gene: 4. The CDR3 is 13 amino acids. Together with reference TRBV11-3 and TRBJ2-1, the CDR3 gives the full variable domain: EAGVVQSPRYKIIEKKQPVAFWCNPISGHNTLYWYLQNLGQGPELLIRYENEEAVDDSQLPKDRFSAERLKGVDSTLKIQPAELGDSAVYLCASSNGEGNEQFFGPGTRLTVL.

This clone was counted only a few times. V gene TRBV15 combines with J gene TRBJ1-4; the D is unclear. The CDR3 runs to 15 residues. Germline V gene sequence: CDR1 LNHNV, CDR2 YYDKDF (reference sequence). Trimming took off 1 base at V and 2 bases at J, with 8 bases between the two ends. As DNA, the CDR3 is TGTGCCACCAGCAGAGGAGGGAGCACTAATGAAAAACTGTTTTTT. This translates into CATSRGGSTNEKLFF.

CDR3 DNA: TGTGCCAGCAGAGCCGGGACTAGCGCCACCGGGGAGCTGTTTTTT. It specifies CASRAGTSATGELFF. This chain links TRBV6-5 with TRBJ2-2; 10 bases match TRBD2. Losses at the gene ends were 6 bases for V and 4 bases for J; bases not matched to a gene: 5. The germline gives CDR1 MNHEY, CDR2 SVGAGI. This CDR3 has 15 amino acids.

The chain couples TRBV5-1 to TRBJ2-7, with 12 bases aligning to TRBD2. V trimming: 4 bases; J trimming: 0 bases; junction bases outside the gene matches: 11. There are 18 residues in the CDR3. Germline-derived CDR1 and CDR2 are SGHRS and YFSETQ. CDR3 amino acids: CASSPYFTSGGISYEQYF. DNA for the CDR3: TGCGCCAGCAGCCCCTACTTCACTAGCGGGGGGATCTCCTACGAGCAGTACTTC.

The chain carries TRBV7-2 and TRBJ1-1; 12 bases agree with TRBD1. CDR3 length equals 17 residues. The V and J ends lost 5 bases and 4 bases, in that order; junction bases with no gene match: 11. Germline assignment: CDR1 SGHTA and CDR2 FQGNSA. CDR3 in amino acids: CASSQIRDRGRVTEAFF. The DNA for the CDR3 is TGTGCCAGCAGCCAAATCCGGGACAGGGGGCGAGTCACTGAAGCTTTCTTT.

The CDR3 protein is CASTVFSYEQYF. As DNA, the CDR3 is TGTGCCAGCACAGTATTCTCCTACGAGCAGTACTTC. This chain links TRBV2 with TRBJ2-7; D uncertain. With 7 bases removed from V and 0 bases from J, the gap between germline ends came to 7 bases. The CDR3 covers 12 residues. Germline lookup yields CDR1 SNHLY and CDR2 FYNNEI.

The J gene is TRBJ2-5, the V gene TRBV2, with TRBD2 matching 9 bases. V shed 7 bases and J 5 bases; nucleotides not matched to a gene: 8. CDR3 length: 14 amino acids. CDR1 and CDR2 from the germline V gene are SNHLY and FYNNEI. CDR3 sequence (DNA): TGTGCCAGCACGGGAGCGGGGGGACGGGAGACCCAGTACTTC. This translates into CASTGAGGRETQYF.